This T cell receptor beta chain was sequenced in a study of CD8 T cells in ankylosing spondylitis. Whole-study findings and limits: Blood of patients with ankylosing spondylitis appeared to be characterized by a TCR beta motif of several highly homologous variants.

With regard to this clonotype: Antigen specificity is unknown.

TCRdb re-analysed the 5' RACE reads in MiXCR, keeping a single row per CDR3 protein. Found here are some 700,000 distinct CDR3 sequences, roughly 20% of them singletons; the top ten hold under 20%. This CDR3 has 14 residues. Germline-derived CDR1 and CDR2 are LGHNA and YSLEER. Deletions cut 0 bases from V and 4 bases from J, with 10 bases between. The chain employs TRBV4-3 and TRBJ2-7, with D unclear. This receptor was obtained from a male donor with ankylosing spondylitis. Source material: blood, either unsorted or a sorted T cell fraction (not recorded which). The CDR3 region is CASSQDIKIYEQYF. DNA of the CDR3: TGCGCCAGCAGCCAAGATATAAAGATTTACGAGCAGTACTTC.